The T cell receptor beta chain described here comes from a study of blood T cell repertoires in COVID-19. Study-wide background: The study drew acute and convalescent COVID-19 samples from the United States, Italy and Spain. Sources were T cells, B-cell-depleted T cells, or PBMCs; the material itself was cDNA or gDNA.

In germline, CDR1 is LGHDT, CDR2 YNNKEL (reference sequence). Trimming shortened V by 4 bases and J by 5 bases, and 11 bases separated the two germline ends. The length of the CDR3 is 13 residues. Authors' processing steps: Reference gene primer amplification yielded estimated nucleated cell counts. Repertoires were generated with immunoSEQ multiplex PCR, while TCRdb's copy carries only in-frame clones and drops some. V and J calls and clone size follow that table, whereas D and trimming were derived from the DNA. Of 150,000 to 200,000 clones in the sample, about 85% were seen once. This chain connects TRBV3-1 (or the pseudogene TRBV3-2) to TRBJ1-2; D gene ambiguous. The TCR comes from a woman younger than 45 with active or convalescent COVID-19. The sample comprised peripheral blood. This chain's CDR3 is CASSPLRSYGYTF. DNA for the CDR3: TGTGCCAGCAGCCCCTTGAGGTCTTATGGCTACACCTTC.